The 29 T cell receptor beta chains listed next were all sequenced from one sample in a study of blood T cell repertoires in COVID-19. Sequencing was performed with immunoSEQ multiplex PCR; in TCRdb, only in-frame clones are kept and a portion is missing. Among approximately 360,000 clones listed, about 90% were seen once. The sequencing input was peripheral blood. The receptors stem from a man younger than 30 with active or convalescent COVID-19.

The chain couples TRBV7-9 to TRBJ2-5; D might be TRBD2 (5 bases). V lost 3 bases and J lost 7, with 15 bases in between. Germline CDR1 reads SEHNR; CDR2 reads FQNEAQ (reference sequence). The CDR3 runs to 14 residues. CDR3 bases: TGTGCCAGCAGCTTCTCTGGGGAGATGGGGACCCAGTACTTC. Amino acid sequence: CASSFSGEMGTQYF.

J is TRBJ2-2 and V is TRBV7-2, with 7 nucleotides matching TRBD2. This CDR3 comprises 19 residues. Germline CDR1 reads SGHTA; CDR2 reads FQGNSA. V shed 4 bases, J shed 1 base, and the junction held 15 bases outside the gene matches. In DNA form, the CDR3 reads TGTGCCAGCAGCTCGAGAAACTACGGGATAGCGGGGAACACCGGGGAGCTGTTTTTT. Translated: CASSSRNYGIAGNTGELFF.

The rearrangement joins TRBV15 to TRBJ1-2, with 7 bases lining up with TRBD1. This CDR3 contains 15 residues. Trimming took 1 base from V and 3 from J; bases not matched to a gene: 5. Germline CDR1 LNHNV, CDR2 YYDKDF (reference sequence). CDR3 sequence reads: CATSRVDRPDYGYTF. CDR3 DNA sequence: TGTGCCACCAGCAGAGTGGACAGGCCCGACTATGGCTACACCTTC.

The V gene is TRBV7-9, the J gene TRBJ1-5; D unclear. The CDR3 totals 15 residues. The V gene lost 2 bases and the J gene lost 0 bases, with 8 bases spanning the gap. Looked up from germline, CDR1 is SEHNR and CDR2 is FQNEAQ (reference sequence). The CDR3 nucleotides are TGTGCCAGCAGCTTAACTACGGATAGCAATCAGCCCCAGCATTTT. This translates into CASSLTTDSNQPQHF. Looking up the rest from reference TRBV7-9 and TRBJ1-5 gives the full variable domain: DTGVSQNPRHKITKRGQNVTFRCDPISEHNRLYWYRQTLGQGPEFLTYFQNEAQLEKSRLLSDRFSAERPKGSFSTLEIQRTEQGDSAMYLCASSLTTDSNQPQHFGDGTRLSIL.

The J gene is TRBJ2-7, the V gene TRBV2; 7 nucleotides line up with TRBD1. V was pared by 5 bases and J by 4 bases, with 11 bases of the junction left unmatched. In germline, CDR1 is SNHLY, CDR2 FYNNEI. The CDR3 is 15 residues long. The CDR3 coding sequence is TGTGCCAGCAGTCTCCGGGACAGCCTCGGTTACGAGCAGTACTTC. This codes for CASSLRDSLGYEQYF.

This clone was recorded only once. This rearrangement joins TRBV4-3 to TRBJ2-7; 7 positions agree with TRBD2. The CDR3 contains 16 residues. The V gene's germline CDR1 is LGHNA and CDR2 YSLEER. Trimming at V came to 1 base and at J to 0 bases, leaving 6 bases not matched to a gene. The DNA of the CDR3 is TGCGCCAGCAGCCAAGGTGGTGGGGGGGACTCCTACGAGCAGTACTTC. This sequence encodes CASSQGGGGDSYEQYF.

The chain joins TRBV4-3 to TRBJ2-3, with D possibly being TRBD2 (6 bases). V was pared by 1 base and J by 9 bases, with 14 bases between. This CDR3 region has 14 residues. The germline V gene has CDR1 LGHNA and CDR2 YSLEER. The CDR3 nucleotides are TGCGCCAGCAGCCAAGGCTCCTGGGGGGACACGCAGTATTTT. Protein product: CASSQGSWGDTQYF.

There are many counts of this clone. The rearrangement links TRBV4-2 to TRBJ2-3; 12 bases align to TRBD2. Germline V gene sequence: CDR1 LGHNA, CDR2 YNFKEQ. This CDR3 region has 16 residues. The junction had 7 bases not matched to a gene; V was cut back by 3 bases and J by 6 bases. The CDR3 region has the DNA TGTGCCAGCAGCCAGACTAGCGGGAGAATCTCTGATACGCAGTATTTT. Translated: CASSQTSGRISDTQYF.

This clone was seen more than once but under ten times. The chain couples TRBV11-2 to TRBJ2-5; no definite D call. The germline V gene encodes CDR1 SGHAT and CDR2 FQNNGV. The V end was cut by 2 bases, the J end by 0 bases, with 7 bases between. CDR3 length: 14 residues. This chain's CDR3 is CASSLNRDQETQYF. CDR3 nucleotide sequence: TGTGCCAGCAGCTTAAACCGAGACCAAGAGACCCAGTACTTC.

This clone was seen a single time. This chain joins TRBV6-5 and TRBJ1-5; D gene uncertain. The CDR3 length is 12 residues. V lost 5 bases to trimming and J lost 6 bases, with 8 bases between them. Germline V CDR1 and CDR2: MNHEY, SVGAGI. The CDR3, as DNA: TGTGCCAGCAGTAACAGTCGTCAGCCCCAGCATTTT. It encodes CASSNSRQPQHF.

The genes are TRBV6-2 or TRBV6-3 and TRBJ2-1, with TRBD2 matching 8 bases. V lost 6 bases and J lost 10; bases outside the gene matches: 11. Looked up from germline, CDR1 is MNHEY and CDR2 is SVGEGT. This CDR3 has 14 residues. CDR3 nucleotides: TGTGCCAGCAGCACCGGGACTAGGGTTTTCGAGCAGTTCTTC. It codes for CASSTGTRVFEQFF.

The chain is built from TRBV5-6 and TRBJ1-1, with 7 bases matching TRBD1. Germline lookup yields CDR1 SGHDT and CDR2 YYEEEE. The CDR3 consists of 15 residues. Trimming took 2 bases from V and 0 from J; bases not matched to a gene: 4. The CDR3 reads CASSFSTGMNTEAFF. The CDR3 bases are TGTGCCAGCAGCTTCTCGACAGGGATGAACACTGAAGCTTTCTTT.

The V gene is TRBV7-2, the J gene TRBJ2-7; TRBD2 is a possible D gene (6 bases). The CDR3 totals 14 residues. Germline assignment: CDR1 SGHTA and CDR2 FQGNSA. The V end lost 7 bases, the J end lost 7 bases, and 20 bases lay between the germline ends. Written as DNA, the CDR3 is TGTGCCAGCACTTGGCGGGACGCCCTAGGTGAGCAGTACTTC. Translation: CASTWRDALGEQYF.

The gene calls are TRBV29-1 and TRBJ2-5; TRBD2 matches at 7 bases. CDR1 is SQVTM and CDR2 is ANQGSEA in the germline V gene. V dropped 5 bases and J dropped 7; count of bases not matched to a gene: 16. The CDR3 contains 15 residues. The CDR3 region is CSVIGRGTGIMTQYF. CDR3 DNA sequence: TGCAGCGTTATTGGGAGGGGAACCGGGATTATGACCCAGTACTTC.

The chain links TRBV7-2 to TRBJ2-5; D unclear. The ends were cut back, 3 bases at V and 6 bases at J, with 14 bases in the middle. Germline V gene sequence: CDR1 SGHTA, CDR2 FQGNSA. This CDR3 is built from 14 residues. The CDR3: CASSLALSTQTQYF. The CDR3 region has the DNA TGTGCCAGCAGCTTGGCCTTAAGTACGCAGACCCAGTACTTC.

The V and J genes are TRBV12-2 and TRBJ1-5. TRBV12-2 is an annotated pseudogene. The CDR3 sequence is 14 residues long. The CDR3 DNA follows: TGTGCAAGTCGCTCAGCTGGTAAAGAGCAGCCCCAGCATTTT. Translation: CASRSAGKEQPQHF.

This clone was observed a few times. The chain employs TRBV4-3 and TRBJ1-5; 8 bases map to TRBD1. CDR3 size: 14 residues. V dropped 2 bases and J dropped 7; count of bases not matched to a gene: 4. Germline CDR1 reads LGHNA; CDR2 reads YSLEER. CDR3 nucleotide sequence: TGCGCCAGCAGCCAACATACAGGGGGACAGCCCCAGCATTTT. Translation: CASSQHTGGQPQHF.

The V gene is TRBV28, the J gene TRBJ2-7, with TRBD1 matching 8 bases. The CDR3 is 15 residues long. The germline CDR1 and CDR2 sequences are MDHEN and SYDVKM. With V trimmed by 3 bases and J by 6 bases, 10 bases remained unmatched. The CDR3 is CASSFDRGSLAEQYF. The CDR3 DNA reads as TGTGCCAGCAGTTTCGACAGGGGCTCTTTGGCCGAGCAGTACTTC. The full variable domain, completed using reference TRBV28 and TRBJ2-7, is DVKVTQSSRYLVKRTGEKVFLECVQDMDHENMFWYRQDPGLGLRLIYFSYDVKMKEKGDIPEGYSVSREKKERFSLILESASTNQTSMYLCASSFDRGSLAEQYFGPGTRLTVT.

This clone was counted only a few times. The chain uses TRBV19 and TRBJ1-4; 11 nucleotides line up with TRBD1. This CDR3 region has 18 residues. Germline V lookup: CDR1 LNHDA, CDR2 SQIVND (reference sequence). V lost 8 bases, J lost 0 bases, and 11 bases stayed unmatched. The chain's CDR3 is CASAPRTGGFSTNEKLFF. DNA of the CDR3: TGTGCCAGTGCGCCGAGGACAGGGGGCTTCTCAACTAATGAAAAACTGTTTTTT.

The chain joins TRBV21-1 to TRBJ1-6; the D call of TRBD1 is as the table states it, not checked on the DNA. TRBV21-1 is a recognized pseudogene. This CDR3 comprises 16 residues. Here the CDR3 reads CASSNQGRPYNSPLHF. The CDR3 DNA sequence: TGTGCCAGCAGCAACCAGGGTAGGCCCTATAATTCACCCCTCCACTTT.

Points on this clone: Compared with germline, one end of the junction differs, possibly owing to a read error. The chain recombines TRBV6-5 with TRBJ2-7; the match to TRBD1 covers 9 bases. In germline, CDR1 is MNHEY, CDR2 SVGAGI. This CDR3 has 16 residues. CDR3 nucleotide sequence: TGTGCCAGCAGCTACTACGGGACAGGGCGGGGTCTGGAGCAGTACTTC. This gives the protein CASSYYGTGRGLEQYF.

The genes are TRBV27 and TRBJ1-1, with TRBD1 matching 7 bases. With V trimmed by 0 bases and J by 6 bases, 7 bases remained unmatched. Looked up from germline, CDR1 is MNHEY and CDR2 is SMNVEV (reference sequence). The CDR3 loop spans 15 amino acids. CDR3 region: CASSLSGTAPSEAFF. The CDR3, as DNA: TGTGCCAGCAGTTTATCCGGGACAGCTCCTTCTGAAGCTTTCTTT.

This sequence joins TRBV27 and TRBJ1-2; D is possibly TRBD1 (6 bases). With 2 bases removed from V and 4 bases from J, the gap between germline ends came to 11 bases. Germline V CDR1 and CDR2: MNHEY, SMNVEV (reference sequence). This CDR3 has 14 amino acids. CDR3 in DNA: TGTGCCAGCAGTTTAACCTGGGGGCCCTATGGCTACACCTTC. It translates to CASSLTWGPYGYTF.

The gene calls are TRBV28 and TRBJ1-5; 8 positions agree with TRBD1. The CDR3 has 15 amino acids. Trimming took 3 bases from V and 5 from J; bases not matched to a gene: 6. The germline gives CDR1 MDHEN, CDR2 SYDVKM. The CDR3 sequence is CASSLMDRADQPQHF. The CDR3 DNA reads as TGTGCCAGCAGTTTGATGGACAGGGCGGATCAGCCCCAGCATTTT.

The genes are TRBV3-1 (or the pseudogene TRBV3-2) and TRBJ1-2, with a tentative D call TRBD1 (5 bases). V was cut by 7 bases and J by 8 bases, with 14 bases left in between. CDR1 and CDR2 from the germline V gene are LGHDT and YNNKEL (reference sequence). The CDR3 consists of 12 residues. The CDR3 bases are TGTGCCAGCAACCGCCGGGGGGAAGGCTACACCTTC. The encoded protein is CASNRRGEGYTF.

On this clone: One end of the junction does not line up with germline, which may come from a read error. This rearrangement joins TRBV6-1 to TRBJ2-7; 9 nucleotides agree with TRBD1. CDR1 and CDR2 from the germline V gene are MNHNS and SASEGT. The CDR3 has 14 residues. The DNA for the CDR3 is TGTGCCAGCAGGGAAGACAGGGGGATGTACGAGCAGTACTTC. This gives the protein CASREDRGMYEQYF.

V usage is TRBV19 and J usage is TRBJ1-4; D perhaps matches TRBD1 (5 bases). Trimming took 4 bases from V and 2 from J, leaving 11 bases between them. Germline V lookup: CDR1 LNHDA, CDR2 SQIVND (reference sequence). CDR3 length: 15 residues. The DNA for the CDR3 is TGTGCCAGTAGTAACCCCAGGGTGACTAATGAAAAACTGTTTTTT. It encodes CASSNPRVTNEKLFF.

V is TRBV18 and J is TRBJ1-3; D perhaps matches TRBD1 (6 bases). Trimming cost V 4 bases and J 3 bases, with 10 bases left between them. The CDR3 totals 14 residues. Germline assignment: CDR1 KGHSH and CDR2 LQKENI. CDR3 in amino acids: CASSQNRDGNTIYF. The CDR3 DNA follows: TGTGCCAGCTCACAAAACAGGGATGGAAACACCATATATTTT.

The genes are TRBV27 and TRBJ2-7; D might be TRBD1 (5 bases). The V end lost 4 bases, the J end lost 3 bases, and 10 bases lay between the germline ends. Per germline, CDR1 MNHEY and CDR2 SMNVEV (reference sequence). CDR3 length equals 13 residues. For the CDR3, the DNA is TGTGCCAGCAGTTGGGGCAGGAACTACGAGCAGTACTTC. Translating it yields CASSWGRNYEQYF.